This T cell receptor beta chain was sequenced during a study of beta chain features in type 1 diabetes. Study findings and constraints: Moderately but significantly shorter TCRB CDR3s were found in Type 1 diabetes patients in all four CD4+ subsets. Equally in patients and controls, PCR might preferentially amplify shorter templates. Within patients, naive, central memory and Treg TCRB repertoires seemed more similar than within healthy donors.

Per germline, CDR1 SGDLS and CDR2 YYNGEE. V gave up 3 bases and J gave up 4 bases, with 14 bases separating them. The CDR3 runs 15 residues. As to this clone: Its matching antigen is unknown.

Once sorted, every population was more than 95% pure. The whole isolated RNA underwent reverse transcription, so sequencing captured expressed TCRB transcripts. Sequencing used immunoSEQ multiplex PCR; TCRdb keeps in-frame clones, though not all of them. The table shows 310,000 or so clones, with roughly 8.8% occurring only once. This rearrangement joins TRBV9 to TRBJ1-5; D gene ambiguous. The clonotype originates from a man in his thirties or forties with type 1 diabetes. The sample was central memory CD4+ T cells from blood. The CDR3: CASSDGPGDNQPQHF. DNA of the CDR3: TGTGCCAGCAGCGATGGACCAGGTGATAATCAGCCCCAGCATTTT. Combining the CDR3 with reference TRBV9 and TRBJ1-5 gives the whole variable domain DSGVTQTPKHLITATGQRVTLRCSPRSGDLSVYWYQQSLDQGLQFLIQYYNGEERAKGNILERFSAQQFPDLHSELNLSSLELGDSALYFCASSDGPGDNQPQHFGDGTRLSIL.